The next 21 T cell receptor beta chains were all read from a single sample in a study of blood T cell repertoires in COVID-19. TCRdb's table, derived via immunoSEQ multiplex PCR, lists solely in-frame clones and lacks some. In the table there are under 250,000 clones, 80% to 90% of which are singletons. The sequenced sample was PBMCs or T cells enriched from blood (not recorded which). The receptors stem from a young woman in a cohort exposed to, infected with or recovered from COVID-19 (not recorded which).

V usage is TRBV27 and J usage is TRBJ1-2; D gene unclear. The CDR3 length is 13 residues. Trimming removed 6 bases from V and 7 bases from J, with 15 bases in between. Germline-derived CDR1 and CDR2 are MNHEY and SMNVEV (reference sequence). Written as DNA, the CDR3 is TGTGCCAGCAGCAGGAGGCCACTTGCTGGCTACACCTTC. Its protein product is CASSRRPLAGYTF.

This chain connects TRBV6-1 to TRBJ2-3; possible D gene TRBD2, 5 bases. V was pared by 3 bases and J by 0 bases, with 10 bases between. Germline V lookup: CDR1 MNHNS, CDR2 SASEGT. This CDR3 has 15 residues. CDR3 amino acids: CASSDQTTSTDTQYF. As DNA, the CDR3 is TGTGCCAGCAGTGATCAGACTACTAGCACAGATACGCAGTATTTT.

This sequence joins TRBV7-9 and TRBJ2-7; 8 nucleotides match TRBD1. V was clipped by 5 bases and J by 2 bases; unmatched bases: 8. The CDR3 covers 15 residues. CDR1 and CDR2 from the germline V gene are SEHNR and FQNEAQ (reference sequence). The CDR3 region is CASSEGTGKAYEQYF. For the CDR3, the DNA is TGTGCCAGCAGCGAAGGGACAGGCAAAGCCTACGAGCAGTACTTC.

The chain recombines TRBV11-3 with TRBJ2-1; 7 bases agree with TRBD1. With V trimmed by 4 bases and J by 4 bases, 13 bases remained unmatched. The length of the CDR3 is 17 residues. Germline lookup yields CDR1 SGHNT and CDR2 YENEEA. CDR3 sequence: CASSSRTGDDPYNEQFF. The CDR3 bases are TGTGCCAGCAGCTCACGAACAGGGGACGACCCTTACAATGAGCAGTTCTTC.

CDR3 bases: TGTGCCAGTAGTCGAACAGGGGGTTGGAATTCACCCCTCCACTTT. Translating gives CASSRTGGWNSPLHF. The chain carries TRBV19 and TRBJ1-6; 8 nucleotides align to TRBD1. The length of the CDR3 is 15 residues. J was trimmed by 7 bases and V by 5 bases; bases with no gene match: 7. Looked up from germline, CDR1 is LNHDA and CDR2 is SQIVND (reference sequence).

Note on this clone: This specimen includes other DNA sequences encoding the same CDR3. The CDR3 nucleotides read TGTGCCAGCAGCCTTACAGGGAACACTGAAGCTTTCTTT. It specifies CASSLTGNTEAFF. This chain connects TRBV28 to TRBJ1-1; D possibly corresponds to TRBD1 (5 bases). V gave up 6 bases and J gave up 1 base, with 9 bases separating them. CDR3 length equals 13 residues. Germline CDR1 MDHEN, CDR2 SYDVKM. Looking up the rest from reference TRBV28 and TRBJ1-1 gives the full variable domain: DVKVTQSSRYLVKRTGEKVFLECVQDMDHENMFWYRQDPGLGLRLIYFSYDVKMKEKGDIPEGYSVSREKKERFSLILESASTNQTSMYLCASSLTGNTEAFFGQGTRLTVV.

CDR3 region: CASSLGDRGYEQYF. The CDR3 region has the DNA TGTGCCAGCAGCTTGGGGGACAGGGGGTACGAGCAGTACTTC. The chain couples TRBV5-8 to TRBJ2-7; the match to TRBD1 covers 11 bases. The V and J ends lost 0 bases and 4 bases, in that order; junction bases with no gene match: 0. Germline CDR1 SGHTS, CDR2 YDEGEE. The CDR3 spans 14 residues.

CDR3 amino acids: CASSRGTSGDEQFF. CDR3 bases: TGTGCCAGCAGTCGCGGGACTAGCGGGGATGAGCAGTTCTTC. V and J are TRBV27 and TRBJ2-1; the match to TRBD2 covers 13 bases. The V segment lost 5 bases and the J segment 8 bases; nucleotides outside the gene matches: 3. The CDR3 has 14 residues. The germline CDR1 and CDR2 sequences are MNHEY and SMNVEV (reference sequence).

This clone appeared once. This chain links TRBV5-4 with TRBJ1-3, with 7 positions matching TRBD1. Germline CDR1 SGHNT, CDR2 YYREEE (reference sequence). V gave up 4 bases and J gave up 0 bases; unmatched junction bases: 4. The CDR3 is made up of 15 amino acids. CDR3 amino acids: CASSGDSSSGNTIYF. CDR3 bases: TGTGCCAGCAGCGGGGACAGCTCCTCTGGAAACACCATATATTTT.

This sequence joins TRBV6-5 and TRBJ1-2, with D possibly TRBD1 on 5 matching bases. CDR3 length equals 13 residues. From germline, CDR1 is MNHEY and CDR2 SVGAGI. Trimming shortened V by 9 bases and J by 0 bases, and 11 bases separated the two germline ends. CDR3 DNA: TGTGCCAGTACAGGTGCCTCTAACTATGGCTACACCTTC. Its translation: CASTGASNYGYTF.

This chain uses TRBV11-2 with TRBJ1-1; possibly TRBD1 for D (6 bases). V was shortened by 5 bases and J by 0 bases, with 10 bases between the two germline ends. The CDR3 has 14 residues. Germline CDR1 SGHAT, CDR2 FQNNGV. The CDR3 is CASSADRMNTEAFF. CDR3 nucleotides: TGTGCCAGCAGCGCGGACAGAATGAACACTGAAGCTTTCTTT.

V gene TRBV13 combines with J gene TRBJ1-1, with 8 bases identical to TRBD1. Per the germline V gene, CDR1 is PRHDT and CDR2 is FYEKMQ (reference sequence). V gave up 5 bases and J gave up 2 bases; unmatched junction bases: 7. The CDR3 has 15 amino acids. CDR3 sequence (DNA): TGTGCCAGCAGCCCTTCAGGGGGCCTCAACACTGAAGCTTTCTTT. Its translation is CASSPSGGLNTEAFF.

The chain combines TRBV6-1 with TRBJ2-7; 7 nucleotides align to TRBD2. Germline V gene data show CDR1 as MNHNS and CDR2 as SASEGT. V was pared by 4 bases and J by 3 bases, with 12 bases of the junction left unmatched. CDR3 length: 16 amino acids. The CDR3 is CASSGTRDYIFYEQYF. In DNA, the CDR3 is TGTGCCAGCAGTGGAACCCGGGACTATATTTTCTACGAGCAGTACTTC.

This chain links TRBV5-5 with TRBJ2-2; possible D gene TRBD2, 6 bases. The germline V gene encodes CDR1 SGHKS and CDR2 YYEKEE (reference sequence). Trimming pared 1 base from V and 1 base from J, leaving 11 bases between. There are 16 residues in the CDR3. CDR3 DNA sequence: TGTGCCAGCAGCTTGAGCTTGCGGGGGAACACCGGGGAGCTGTTTTTT. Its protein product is CASSLSLRGNTGELFF.

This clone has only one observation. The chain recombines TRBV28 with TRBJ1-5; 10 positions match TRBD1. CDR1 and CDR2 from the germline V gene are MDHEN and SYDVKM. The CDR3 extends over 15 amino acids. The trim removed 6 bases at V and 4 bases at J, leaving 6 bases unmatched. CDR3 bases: TGTGCCAGCAGCCCTAGGGACAGGGGAAATCAGCCCCAGCATTTT. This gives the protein CASSPRDRGNQPQHF.

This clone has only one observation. The DNA of the CDR3 is TGTGCCAGCAGGAGGACAGGGGATGCTTTCTTT. This codes for CASRRTGDAFF. The gene calls are TRBV2 and TRBJ1-1, with 9 bases that match TRBD1. Germline trimming cut 6 bases from V and 11 bases from J; bases unmatched to any gene: 4. Germline V gene sequence: CDR1 SNHLY, CDR2 FYNNEI. The CDR3 sequence is 11 residues long.

Here the CDR3 reads CASRAAGLAGAFDYNEQFF. DNA for the CDR3: TGTGCCAGCAGGGCTGCGGGACTAGCGGGGGCCTTCGACTACAATGAGCAGTTCTTC. The V gene is TRBV7-9, the J gene TRBJ2-1; 14 nucleotides agree with TRBD2. The trim removed 6 bases at V and 3 bases at J, leaving 13 bases unmatched. The CDR3 is 19 amino acids. In germline, CDR1 is SEHNR, CDR2 FQNEAQ (reference sequence).

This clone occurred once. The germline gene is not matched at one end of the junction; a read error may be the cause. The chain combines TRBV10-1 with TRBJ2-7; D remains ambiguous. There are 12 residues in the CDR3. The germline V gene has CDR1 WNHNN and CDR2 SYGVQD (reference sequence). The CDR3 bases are TGCGCCAGCCCTCTTGACTCCTCCGAGCAGTACTTC. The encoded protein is CASPLDSSEQYF.

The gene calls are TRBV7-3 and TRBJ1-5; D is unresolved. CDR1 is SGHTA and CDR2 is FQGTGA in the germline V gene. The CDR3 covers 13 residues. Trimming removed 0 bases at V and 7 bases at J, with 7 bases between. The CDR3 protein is CASSLTTRQPQHF. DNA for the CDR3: TGTGCCAGCAGCTTAACCACGAGGCAGCCCCAGCATTTT.

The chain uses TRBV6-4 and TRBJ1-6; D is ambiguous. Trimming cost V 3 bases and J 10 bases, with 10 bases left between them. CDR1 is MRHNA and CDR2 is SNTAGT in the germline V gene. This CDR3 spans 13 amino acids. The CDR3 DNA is TGTGCCAGCAGTGAAAGGAGAGCATCACCCCTCCACTTT. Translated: CASSERRASPLHF.

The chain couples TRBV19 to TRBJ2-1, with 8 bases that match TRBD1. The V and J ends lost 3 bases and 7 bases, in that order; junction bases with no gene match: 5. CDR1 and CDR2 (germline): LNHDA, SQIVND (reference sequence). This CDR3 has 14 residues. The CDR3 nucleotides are TGTGCCAGTAGTATTACAGGGGGAAGGAATGAGCAGTTCTTC. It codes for CASSITGGRNEQFF.